This entry lists 18 T cell receptor beta chains sequenced from one sample in a study of T cells in tumors after PD-1 blockade. Produced via immunoSEQ multiplex PCR; TCRdb's table is partial and in-frame only. The data contain 13,000 to 15,000 clones, roughly 70% of them singletons. The material was tumor tissue, obtained after anti-PD-1 treatment. The receptors derive from a human donor with cutaneous squamous cell carcinoma.

The V call is TRBV21-1, the J call TRBJ1-5; the DNA was not used to check the table's D call, TRBD1. TRBV21-1 is a documented pseudogene. This CDR3 is built from 12 residues. CDR3 nucleotide sequence: TGTGCCAGCAGCCCACACCCCCCGCCCCAGCATTTT. This codes for CASSPHPPPQHF.

This rearrangement joins TRBV4-2 to TRBJ1-5; D is uncertain. This CDR3 spans 17 amino acids. From germline, CDR1 is LGHNA and CDR2 YNFKEQ. Trimming removed 0 bases from V and 1 base from J, with 13 bases in between. CDR3 DNA sequence: TGTGCCAGCAGCCAAGATAACGGCAGGCTAAGCAATCAGCCCCAGCATTTT. It yields the protein CASSQDNGRLSNQPQHF.

This sequence joins TRBV14 and TRBJ2-1, with D possibly being TRBD1 (6 bases). Per the germline V gene, CDR1 is SGHDN and CDR2 is FVKESK. The CDR3 contains 14 residues. Trimming took off 0 bases at V and 10 bases at J, with 13 bases between the two ends. Here the CDR3 DNA reads TGTGCCAGCAGCCAAGATAACAGGGTGGGGGAGCAGTTCTTC. Its protein is CASSQDNRVGEQFF. The full variable domain, with the rest looked up from reference TRBV14 and TRBJ2-1, is EAGVTQFPSHSVIEKGQTVTLRCDPISGHDNLYWYRRVMGKEIKFLLHFVKESKQDESGMPNNRFLAERTGGTYSTLKVQPAELEDSGVYFCASSQDNRVGEQFFGPGTRLTVL.

This clone has just a few counts. The J gene is TRBJ2-1, the V gene TRBV6-4; 7 nucleotides agree with TRBD2. This CDR3 spans 14 amino acids. V was clipped by 3 bases and J by 5 bases; unmatched bases: 4. Germline V CDR1 and CDR2: MRHNA, SNTAGT. Here the CDR3 DNA reads TGTGCCAGCAGTGATTCGGGGGGACACAATGAGCAGTTCTTC. Translating it yields CASSDSGGHNEQFF.

The rearrangement uses TRBV5-1 and TRBJ2-1; D gene unclear. V lost 4 bases and J 5 bases, leaving 10 bases between the germline ends. Germline CDR1 SGHRS, CDR2 YFSETQ. The CDR3 is 13 amino acids. The CDR3: CASSQATDNEQFF. CDR3 coding DNA: TGCGCCAGCAGCCAGGCCACAGACAATGAGCAGTTCTTC.

This clone occurred a few times. V usage is TRBV2 and J usage is TRBJ2-7; D might be TRBD1 (6 bases). Germline-derived CDR1 and CDR2 are SNHLY and FYNNEI. The CDR3 length is 14 residues. The V and J ends lost 6 bases and 0 bases respectively, with 12 bases between them. CDR3 sequence (DNA): TGTGCCAGCAGCAACCAGGGGACCTCCTACGAGCAGTACTTC. This sequence encodes CASSNQGTSYEQYF.

The chain has TRBV6-2 or TRBV6-3 and TRBJ2-7; possible D gene TRBD1, 6 bases. Germline assignment: CDR1 MNHEY and CDR2 SVGEGT. V shed 6 bases and J shed 2 bases, with 17 bases lying between them. The CDR3 is made up of 15 amino acids. Here the CDR3 DNA reads TGTGCCAGCAGCCACGGACAGAATAGACCCTACGAGCAGTACTTC. Protein product: CASSHGQNRPYEQYF.

In its sample, this clone is medium-sized. The chain joins TRBV12-3 or TRBV12-4 to TRBJ2-7, with 7 bases matching TRBD1. This CDR3 has 12 residues. J was trimmed by 6 bases and V by 5 bases; bases with no gene match: 4. CDR3 coding DNA: TGTGCCAGCAGTCGTCCAGGGGGCGAGCAGTACTTC. Amino acid sequence: CASSRPGGEQYF.

The chain combines TRBV5-4 with TRBJ1-5; TRBD1 might be the D (6 bases). Germline V gene data show CDR1 as SGHNT and CDR2 as YYREEE (reference sequence). CDR3 length: 13 amino acids. Trimming removed 1 base at V and 5 bases at J, with 7 bases between. The CDR3 DNA is TGTGCCAGCAGCTTGAGGGGGGATCAGCCCCAGCATTTT. This translates into CASSLRGDQPQHF.

The V gene is TRBV28, the J gene TRBJ1-5; D is perhaps TRBD1 (5 bases). The CDR3 is made up of 16 amino acids. V lost 6 bases to trimming and J lost 3 bases, with 18 bases between them. Germline V CDR1 and CDR2: MDHEN, SYDVKM. CDR3 nucleotide sequence: TGTGCCAGCAGCCCTGGGTGGCGGGGCAACAATCAGCCCCAGCATTTT. It yields the protein CASSPGWRGNNQPQHF.

This chain links TRBV3-1 (or the pseudogene TRBV3-2) with TRBJ2-1; D perhaps matches TRBD2 (5 bases). CDR1 and CDR2 (germline): LGHDT, YNNKEL (reference sequence). V was pared by 0 bases and J by 7 bases, with 7 bases between. This CDR3 comprises 13 residues. The CDR3 region is CASSQDEGNEQFF. The CDR3 coding sequence is TGTGCCAGCAGCCAAGATGAGGGTAATGAGCAGTTCTTC.

Written as DNA, the CDR3 is TGTGCCAGCAGCGCGCTGGGGTCACCCCTCCACTTT. Its translation is CASSALGSPLHF. V gene TRBV6-2 or TRBV6-3 combines with J gene TRBJ1-6; D is ambiguous. The ends were cut back, 6 bases at V and 10 bases at J, with 10 bases in the middle. The germline V gene encodes CDR1 MNHEY and CDR2 SVGEGT. The CDR3 totals 12 residues.

This clone was counted between two and nine times. The chain employs TRBV28 and TRBJ2-2, with D possibly TRBD1 on 5 matching bases. The CDR3 totals 18 residues. V dropped 6 bases and J dropped 1 base, with 21 bases sitting between them. From germline, CDR1 is MDHEN and CDR2 SYDVKM. The DNA for the CDR3 is TGTGCCAGCAGAGGGGTTTCGATGACAGCCGAGAACACCGGGGAGCTGTTTTTT. It yields the protein CASRGVSMTAENTGELFF.

This chain uses TRBV7-9 with TRBJ2-7; D gene ambiguous. V was shortened by 1 base and J by 6 bases, with 10 bases between the two germline ends. The CDR3 loop spans 13 amino acids. CDR1 is SEHNR, CDR2 FQNEAQ, per germline (reference sequence). As DNA, the CDR3 is TGTGCCAGCAGCTTAGATTGGGGTGGCGAGCAGTACTTC. This translates into CASSLDWGGEQYF.

The chain couples TRBV5-6 to TRBJ1-2; TRBD1 agrees at 7 bases. CDR1 and CDR2 from the germline V gene are SGHDT and YYEEEE. Unmatched junction bases numbered 0, after V lost 2 bases and J lost 5 bases. The CDR3 runs 12 residues. CDR3 in DNA: TGTGCCAGCAGCTTACAGGGGTATGGCTACACCTTC. This translates into CASSLQGYGYTF.

This clone was counted between two and nine times. The same CDR3 can be traced to other DNA sequences in this sample. The genes are TRBV18 and TRBJ1-5, with D maybe TRBD1 (5 bases). This CDR3 region has 15 residues. The germline CDR1 and CDR2 sequences are KGHSH and LQKENI. V lost 0 bases and J lost 1, with 7 bases in between. The CDR3 DNA follows: TGTGCCAGCTCACCACCGGGACGGAGCAATCAGCCCCAGCATTTT. Protein: CASSPPGRSNQPQHF.

The genes are TRBV27 and TRBJ2-3, with D uncertain. This CDR3 spans 15 amino acids. V was shortened by 4 bases and J by 0 bases, with 11 bases between the two germline ends. The germline gives CDR1 MNHEY, CDR2 SMNVEV (reference sequence). CDR3 DNA sequence: TGTGCCAGCAGTTGGGATCCCTATAGCACAGATACGCAGTATTTT. It encodes CASSWDPYSTDTQYF.

The V and J genes are TRBV5-1 and TRBJ1-1, with D unresolved. CDR3 length: 14 amino acids. V was clipped by 4 bases and J by 5 bases, with 15 bases between them. The germline V gene encodes CDR1 SGHRS and CDR2 YFSETQ. The CDR3 nucleotides read TGCGCCAGCAGCCAACAGACAAGTCGGACTGAAGCTTTCTTT. Translation gives CASSQQTSRTEAFF.